This entry is about one T cell receptor beta chain. The antigen it recognizes is unknown. No much larger clone is present one base from it, and per-base qualities are unavailable. The cysteine opens and the phenylalanine closes a CDR3 of 17 amino acids. Just CDR3 DNA is preserved here, 51 bases in frame from base 1. Ends trimmed: V by 4 bases, J by 6 bases; bases unmatched to a gene: 10. The germline V gene (reference sequence) sets CDR1 to MNHEY and CDR2 to SMNVEV. The data are from a study of human T cells and chemical hapten exposure (dated by TCRdb to the early 2020s). About the study as a whole: For sensitization, 2% DPC in acetone was applied to an approximately 2 cm by approximately 2 cm area of upper inner arm skin. Libraries were pooled for sequencing, and per-sample TCR yields varied mainly because of small differences in library volumes within the pool. Blood samples were taken from patients before sensitization (week 0) and then at 2, 6 and about 24 weeks after DPC sensitization. Patch testing was done on the upper back using Finn chambers containing 0.01% DPC, and results were scored after 6 days according to International Contact Dermatitis Research Group standards. Approximately 30 alopecia patients provided blood for TCR sequencing at one to four time points (pre-sensitization, 2, 6 and 24 weeks). In alopecia patients, the study followed how the peripheral blood TCR repertoire changed in vivo over primary and secondary sensitization to diphenylcyclopropenone (DPC), a hapten. Throughout the approximately 25-week study period, patients were also given weekly therapeutic DPC doses on the scalp. Most of the patients in the cohort were female, and the cohort covered alopecia areata with under or over 50% scalp involvement, alopecia totalis and alopecia universalis.

In the paper's terms, the time point label means: pre-sensitization, week 0. The sample's treatment or condition, from its label and the paper: therapeutic diphenylcyclopropenone sensitization with weekly scalp DPC. At each patch-test visit, blood was drawn before the patch test was applied. Patients were considered eligible if aged 18 to 70, diagnosed with alopecia and deemed suitable for DPC therapy, and patients were excluded if pregnant. Total RNA was isolated from unfractionated whole blood collected in Tempus Blood RNA tubes. To prepare the library, RACE was applied. The instrument was a NextSeq 500. During library preparation, unique molecular identifiers were attached to individual cDNA molecules so that TCRs could be counted quantitatively and reproducibly. From each blood RNA sample, both TCR alpha and TCR beta chains were sequenced. Concerning the study's data processing: A median of about 87,000 TCRs per sample was observed, with a range of about 20,000 to 690,600. V, J and CDR3 annotation of the TCR reads was carried out using the Decombinator software suite. To make PS versus PT1 abundance plots, every sample was subsampled to the same number of TCRs (28,000). Expanded TCRs were defined as absent before sensitization and observed at least eight times at the 2-week time point. The public reads were reprocessed in TCRdb via fastp at Q25 and MiXCR, keeping in-frame beta chains. All rows with the same CDR3 protein become a single entry with the most common DNA and genes. These V and J calls are TCRdb output, not the study's own analysis. This sample lists a few hundred thousand distinct CDR3 sequences; approximately 8% were detected once. 1.2% of the sample lies in the top ten.

General findings and caveats noted by the study authors: Repeated subsampling changed both the strength of the expansion versus patch-test correlation and the threshold at which the correlation became significant. Patch test score was positively correlated with the number of PT1 expanded TCRs, with significance at thresholds 8, 16 and 32 but not at 4. Expanded TCRs formed significantly more large CDR3 similarity clusters than pre-sensitization or healthy control sets, consistent with antigen-driven responses. DPC sensitization did not change how many TCRs were above 1 in 1000 frequency, and no evidence was found of alterations in global repertoire structure. All patients had alopecia, a presumed autoimmune disease, so their immune response might differ from that of healthy individuals.

The rearrangement joined TRBV27 to TRBJ2-5, and 14 junction bases match TRBD2. Material: whole blood, obtained in connection with sensitization to the hapten diphenylcyclopropenone (DPC). This TCR derives from a man aged 18-30 years with alopecia areata. Some clones in this sample may be carry-over from other donors' samples. Read as DNA, the sequence is TGTGCCAGCAGTTCGTCCGGGACTAGCGGGGGAGGAAAGACCCAGTACTTC. Its protein reads: CASSSSGTSGGGKTQYF.